This TCR beta chain was found in a study of blood T cell repertoires in COVID-19 (dated by TCRdb to 2019 to 2021). Regarding the study in general: Samples from collaborators originated in the United States, Italy and Spain and spanned both the acute and convalescent phases of COVID-19. The material from the prospective study consisted of cDNA or gDNA derived from T cells, B-cell-depleted T cells, or PBMCs. The dataset comprised deeply sampled blood TCRbeta repertoires from subjects exposed to, actively infected with, or recovered from COVID-19. A freely available public database, intended as a resource for researchers studying the immune response to SARS-CoV-2, is where the repertoires were released. Samples were obtained from the ongoing ImmuneRACE study (first 160 participants) and from about 1,300 subjects provided by 6 global collaborators. Sample metadata almost always included a de-identified subject ID, COVID-19 status, age in years and sex. Where available, HLA class I and class II types were obtained from metadata supplied by the sample provider rather than from assay-based typing. The paper's findings and limits, for the study overall: The amount of clinical and demographic metadata varied by source and participant and was provided uncurated.

Regarding this clone: This clone's antigen is unknown. Base qualities are not at hand, and no much larger clone is one base apart.

TCRbeta CDR3 regions were amplified from genomic DNA by means of the immunoSEQ Assay, a bias-controlled multiplex PCR. The authors' pipeline ran thus. Within the assay, amplification of reference gene primers was used to estimate how many nucleated cells each sample contained. Sequence reads were collapsed and filtered to measure the absolute abundance of every unique TCRbeta CDR3 rearrangement. For each sample, productive Simpson clonality was calculated as the square root of Simpson's diversity index across productive rearrangements. TCRdb obtained this table from immuneACCESS and retained in-frame rearrangements with V and J assigned. These tables miss some clones; where compared with another copy, unresolved V genes account for less than half of the shortfall, and the remainder is unexplained. V, J and clone size derive from that table, while D and trimming were established from the DNA sequence. The sample has about 290,000 clones on record, over 80% of them singletons. The ten largest clones capture approximately 3.8% of the sample.

Each collaborating institution followed its own protocols to collect whole blood in K2EDTA tubes. For TCRbeta analysis, collaborators shipped samples in one of three forms: frozen whole blood, isolated PBMCs, or DNA extracted from either of those sample types. Ends trimmed: V by 8 bases, J by 8 bases; bases unmatched to a gene: 11. The CDR1 and CDR2 encoded by the germline V gene (reference sequence) are MNHEY and SMNVEV. The CDR3 goes from the cysteine to the phenylalanine over 14 residues. The CDR3 DNA has 42 bases and is translated from base 1. The clonotype originates from a woman aged 45-65 years with active or convalescent COVID-19. In this chain, TRBV27 is recombined with TRBJ2-1; 8 central bases correspond to TRBD1. Specimen: peripheral blood. The encoded CDR3 is CASGAFRGLDEQFF. The sequence in DNA is TGTGCCAGCGGAGCTTTCAGGGGGCTGGATGAGCAGTTCTTC.